The 7 T cell receptor beta chains below all came from one sample that was sequenced in a study of identifying expanded T cells in peripheral blood. Produced via immunoSEQ multiplex PCR; TCRdb's table is partial and in-frame only. This table has around 90,000 clones, around 88% appearing once. The sample was blood. The receptors were sampled from a person aged 18 to 75 in good health.

The chain employs TRBV10-3 and TRBJ2-7; 7 bases are shared with TRBD1. Germline V gene lookup returns CDR1 ENHRY and CDR2 SYGVKD. V dropped 7 bases and J dropped 0; count of bases not matched to a gene: 9. The CDR3 extends over 15 amino acids. DNA of the CDR3: TGTGCCATCAATAGCAACAGGGGAAACTCCTACGAGCAGTACTTC. This translates into CAINSNRGNSYEQYF.

A note on this clone: With a much larger clone just one base away, this may be a read error. The V gene is TRBV2, the J gene TRBJ2-7; maybe TRBD1 (6 bases). Trimming removed 9 bases at V and 4 bases at J, with 13 bases between. CDR3 size: 12 residues. CDR1 is SNHLY and CDR2 is FYNNEI in the germline V gene. The chain's CDR3 is CASEQGIYEQYF. In DNA, the CDR3 is TGTGCCAGTGAACAGGGCATTTACGAGCAGTACTTC. Filled out from reference TRBV2 and TRBJ2-7, the complete variable domain reads EPEVTQTPSHQVTQMGQEVILRCVPISNHLYFYWYRQILGQKVEFLVSFYNNEISEKSEIFDDQFSVERPDGSNFTLKIRSTKLEDSAMYFCASEQGIYEQYFGPGTRLTVT.

The chain couples TRBV5-1 to TRBJ2-2; maybe TRBD2 (5 bases). This CDR3 contains 17 residues. V shed 4 bases and J shed 1 base, with 17 bases lying between them. Germline CDR1 and CDR2: SGHRS and YFSETQ. The CDR3 bases are TGCGCCAGCAGCCCCCAAAGGGCAGGAGGGAACACCGGGGAGCTGTTTTTT. This gives the protein CASSPQRAGGNTGELFF.

The CDR3 spells CASSFGLAGGHTDTQYF. As DNA, the CDR3 is TGCGCCAGCAGCTTTGGACTAGCGGGGGGACACACAGATACGCAGTATTTT. The V and J genes are TRBV5-1 and TRBJ2-3, with 14 bases matching TRBD2. This CDR3 is 17 amino acids long. V trimming: 2 bases; J trimming: 2 bases; junction bases outside the gene matches: 4. CDR1 is SGHRS and CDR2 is YFSETQ in the germline V gene.

The table lists this clone with a few counts. This sample includes further DNA sequences coding for the same CDR3. This chain links TRBV6-4 with TRBJ1-6; 9 nucleotides line up with TRBD1. The CDR3 contains 15 residues. Germline V lookup: CDR1 MRHNA, CDR2 SNTAGT. V lost 0 bases, J lost 6 bases, and 0 bases stayed unmatched. CDR3 residues: CASSDSTGGNSPLHF. The CDR3 coding sequence is TGTGCCAGCAGTGACTCGACAGGGGGTAATTCACCCCTCCACTTT.

This clone was recorded a few times. The chain has TRBV7-3 and TRBJ2-7; 13 bases fit TRBD2. The V gene end was trimmed by 4 bases and the J gene end by 4 bases; junction bases not matched to a gene: 1. CDR1 and CDR2 (germline): SGHTA, FQGTGA. The CDR3 is 14 residues long. The DNA for the CDR3 is TGTGCCAGCAGCTGGACTAGCGGGAGTTACGAGCAGTACTTC. Amino acids: CASSWTSGSYEQYF.

The chain couples TRBV6-1 to TRBJ2-1, with D perhaps given as TRBD1 or TRBD2 (6 bases each). CDR1 is MNHNS and CDR2 is SASEGT in the germline V gene. CDR3 size: 15 residues. Trimming removed 3 bases from V and 1 base from J, with 10 bases in between. In nucleotides, the CDR3 is TGTGCCAGCAGTGATAGGGGGGAGTCCTACAATGAGCAGTTCTTC. This encodes CASSDRGESYNEQFF.